These 3 T cell receptor beta chains were sequenced from one sample in a study of post-analysis software for immune sequencing data. Findings and limits, study-wide: Five or six TRBV segments were significantly more frequent in patients than in controls. TRBV5-6, TRBV5-1 and TRBV20-1 were among these segments.

These receptors lack a known antigen. Carried by the TCR beta cDNA libraries were unique molecular identifiers. TCRdb re-derived calls from the PCR reads in MiXCR, one entry per CDR3 protein. This table holds around 260,000 distinct CDR3 sequences, 30% to 45% found once. What was sequenced was blood. The source is a girl between 10 and 17 years old with multiple sclerosis.

As concerns this clonotype: A much larger clone differs by one base, so this may be a read error. The V call is TRBV29-1, the J call TRBJ1-4; 11 bases align to TRBD1. Germline trimming cut 7 bases from V and 5 bases from J; bases unmatched to any gene: 3. The germline V gene has CDR1 SQVTM and CDR2 ANQGSEA. The CDR3 runs to 13 residues. The CDR3, as DNA: TGCAGCGGGGGACAGGGGGAAAATGAAAAACTGTTTTTT. It translates to CSGGQGENEKLFF.

This clonotype was detected only a few times. V usage is TRBV19 and J usage is TRBJ2-5; D is ambiguous. The CDR3 has 17 amino acids. Per the germline V gene, CDR1 is LNHDA and CDR2 is SQIVND (reference sequence). Between the trimmed V and J ends, which lost 3 bases and 4 bases, there was a span of 21 bases. The CDR3 nucleotides read TGTGCCAGTAGTATTGCAATCGCTTCCCCCCCAGGAGAGACCCAGTACTTC. It translates to CASSIAIASPPGETQYF.

This clonotype was recorded at least ten times. The V call is TRBV20-1, the J call TRBJ1-2; 12 nucleotides align to TRBD1. V was pared by 5 bases and J by 7 bases, with 5 bases of the junction left unmatched. The CDR3 is 13 amino acids. Germline CDR1 is DFQATT and CDR2 is SNEGSKA (reference sequence). The CDR3 region has the DNA TGCAGTGCTCTGGGACAGGGGGCCTTTGGCTACACCTTC. This gives the protein CSALGQGAFGYTF.